Below, one T cell receptor beta chain is given with its context. In its sample, this clonotype was seen many times. Its antigen specificity is not known. Base-call qualities are not available, and no considerably larger clone is one nucleotide away. These data originate in a study (dated by TCRdb to the mid-2010s). Relative to germline, V is 6 bases shorter and J is 1 base shorter, with 9 bases between their ends. Via the germline V gene, CDR1 is SQVTM and CDR2 ANQGSEA. From the cysteine up to the phenylalanine, the CDR3 has a length of 13 residues. Kept here is only the CDR3 DNA, which spans 39 bases and is read in frame from base 1. To prepare the library, RT-PCR was applied. Instrument on record: Illumina MiSeq. In-frame beta chains were kept once TCRdb had trimmed the public reads at Q25 with fastp and called clones with MiXCR. A single entry per CDR3 protein holds the most common genes and DNA from its merged rows. This sample has about 700,000 distinct CDR3 sequences in its table, and 12% to 15% of those were observed once. The top ten hold roughly 3.9% of the sample.

Sequencing was done on a sample of memory CD4+ T cells from blood. The sequence was obtained from a female donor in good health, serving as a healthy control. The chain is encoded by TRBV29-1 joined to TRBJ2-2; a tentative D call is TRBD1 (6 bases match). The encoded CDR3 is CSVLQGNTGELFF. The base sequence is TGCAGCGTCTTACAGGGGAACACCGGGGAGCTGTTTTTT.